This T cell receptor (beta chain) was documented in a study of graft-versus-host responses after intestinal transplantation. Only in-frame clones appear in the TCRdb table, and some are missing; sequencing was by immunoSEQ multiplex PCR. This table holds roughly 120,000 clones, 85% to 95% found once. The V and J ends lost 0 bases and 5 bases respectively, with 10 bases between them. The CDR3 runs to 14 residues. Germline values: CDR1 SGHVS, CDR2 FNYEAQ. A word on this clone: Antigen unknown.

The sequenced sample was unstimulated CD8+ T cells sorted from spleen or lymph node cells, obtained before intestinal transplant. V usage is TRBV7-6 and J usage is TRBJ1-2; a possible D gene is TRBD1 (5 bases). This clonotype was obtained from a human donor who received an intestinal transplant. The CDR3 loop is CASSLAGRTYGYTF. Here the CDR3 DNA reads TGTGCCAGCAGCTTAGCGGGGCGGACATATGGCTACACCTTC.